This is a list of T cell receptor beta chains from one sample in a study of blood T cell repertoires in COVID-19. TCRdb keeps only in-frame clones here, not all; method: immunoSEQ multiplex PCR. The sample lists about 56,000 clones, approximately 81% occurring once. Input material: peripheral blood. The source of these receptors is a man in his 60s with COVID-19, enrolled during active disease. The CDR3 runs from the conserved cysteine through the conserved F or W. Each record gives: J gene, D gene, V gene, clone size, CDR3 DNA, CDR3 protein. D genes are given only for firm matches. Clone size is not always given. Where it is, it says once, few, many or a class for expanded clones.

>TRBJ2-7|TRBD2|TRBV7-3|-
TGTGCCAGCAGCTTAGCGGGGGGGCGCGAGCAGTACTTC
CASSLAGGREQYF
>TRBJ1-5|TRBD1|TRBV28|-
TGTGCCAGCAGTTTATCGACAGGGGGCGGTCAGCCCCAGCATTTT
CASSLSTGGGQPQHF
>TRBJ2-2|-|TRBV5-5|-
TGTGCCAGCAGCCAGGAACAGGGTGCGAACACCGGGGAGCTGTTTTTT
CASSQEQGANTGELFF
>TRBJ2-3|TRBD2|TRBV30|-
TGTGCCTGGTCTAGCGGGGGGGGATCATCAGATACGCAGTATTTT
CAWSSGGGSSDTQYF
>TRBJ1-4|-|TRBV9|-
TGTGCCAGCAGCACCGGACAGACGGCAACTAATGAAAAACTGTTTTTT
CASSTGQTATNEKLFF
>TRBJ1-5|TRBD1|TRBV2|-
TGTGCCAGCAGGCGGGGACAGCCCGGCAATCAGCCCCAGCATTTT
CASRRGQPGNQPQHF
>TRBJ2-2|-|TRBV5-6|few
TGTGCCAGCGGGAGGCTAGGGGAGCTGTTTTTT
CASGRLGELFF
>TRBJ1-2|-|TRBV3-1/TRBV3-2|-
TGTGCCAGCAGCCAAGAATCGGTTGGCTACACCTTC
CASSQESVGYTF
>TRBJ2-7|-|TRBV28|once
TGTGCCATTGGACAGTTCCAATCTACGTATGACGAGCAGTACTTC
CAIGQFQSTYDEQYF
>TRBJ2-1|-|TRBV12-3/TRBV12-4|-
TGTGCCAGCAGTTGGAGCTCCTACAATGAGCAGTTCTTC
CASSWSSYNEQFF
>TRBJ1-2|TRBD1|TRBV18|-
TGTGCCAGCTCACCACCGACAGGGGAGTATGGCTACACCTTC
CASSPPTGEYGYTF
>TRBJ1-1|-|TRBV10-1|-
TGCGCCAGCAGGACGGGGGGGCCGAACACTGAAGCTTTCTTT
CASRTGGPNTEAFF
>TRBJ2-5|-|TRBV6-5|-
TGTGCCAGCAGTCGAGGGTACGGGGAGACCCAGTACTTC
CASSRGYGETQYF
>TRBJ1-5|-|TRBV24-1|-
TGTGCCACCAGTGATTTTGTGACAGCGCCAAAAAATCAGCCCCAGCATTTT
CATSDFVTAPKNQPQHF
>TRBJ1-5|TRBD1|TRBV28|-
TGTGCCAGCAGCCCGACAGGGGGCGCTGAGGGTCAGCCCCAGCATTTT
CASSPTGGAEGQPQHF
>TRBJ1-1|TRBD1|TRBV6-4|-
TGTGCCAGCAGCCCTGGACAGGGGAACACTGAAGCTTTCTTT
CASSPGQGNTEAFF
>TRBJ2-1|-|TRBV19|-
TGTGCCAGTAGCACCGCTAGCGTGATGAATGAGCAGTTCTTC
CASSTASVMNEQFF
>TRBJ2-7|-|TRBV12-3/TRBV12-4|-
TGTGCCAGCAGTTTGGGAGGAACCGACGAGCAGTACTTC
CASSLGGTDEQYF
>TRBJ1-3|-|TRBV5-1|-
TGCGCCAGCAGCTTGGCAGGGACTGGAAACACCATATATTTT
CASSLAGTGNTIYF
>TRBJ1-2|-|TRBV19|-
TGTGCCAGTAGTATCATGGCAGGACCTAGCCCCAACTATGGCTACACCTTC
CASSIMAGPSPNYGYTF
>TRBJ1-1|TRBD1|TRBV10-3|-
TGTGCCATCAGTGAGTCACAGGGGGTGAGGGCTGAAGCTTTCTTT
CAISESQGVRAEAFF
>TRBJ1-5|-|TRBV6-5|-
TGTGCCAGCAGCAGGTCCGATAGCAATCAGCCCCAGCATTTT
CASSRSDSNQPQHF
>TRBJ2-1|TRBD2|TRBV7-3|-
TGTGCCAGCAGCTTACTAGCGGGGGGCTCCTACAATGAGCAGTTCTTC
CASSLLAGGSYNEQFF
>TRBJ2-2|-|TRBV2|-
TGTGCCAGCAGGGCTATCCGAGGGGGTGCCGGGGAGCTGTTTTTT
CASRAIRGGAGELFF
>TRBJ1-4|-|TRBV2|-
TGTGCCAGCAGCCGGGGATTCGACCGTGAAAAACTGTTTTTT
CASSRGFDREKLFF
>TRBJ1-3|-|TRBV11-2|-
TGTGCCAGCAATTCCCTACGTCGGGGGGCTGGAAACACCATATATTTT
CASNSLRRGAGNTIYF
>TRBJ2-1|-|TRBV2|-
TGTGCCAGCAGTGAACGGGACTTAGGGGAGGATGAGCAGTTCTTC
CASSERDLGEDEQFF
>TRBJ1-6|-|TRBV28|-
TGTGCCAGCAGCCATAGGAGGGGCGATTCTTCACCCCTCCACTTT
CASSHRRGDSSPLHF
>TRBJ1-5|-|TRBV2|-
TGTGCCAGCGTAAGGGGAATCGGGGGGAATCAGCCCCAGCATTTT
CASVRGIGGNQPQHF
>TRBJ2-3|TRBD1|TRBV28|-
TGTGCCAGCAGACAACAGGGGGTGGCAGATACGCAGTATTTT
CASRQQGVADTQYF
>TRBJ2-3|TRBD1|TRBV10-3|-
TGTGCCATCAGGCCGGGACAGGCTACAGATACGCAGTATTTT
CAIRPGQATDTQYF
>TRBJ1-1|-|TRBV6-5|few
TGTGCCAGCAGGATTTACGAGTCGAACACTGAAGCTTTCTTT
CASRIYESNTEAFF
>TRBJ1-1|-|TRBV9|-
TGTGCCAGCAGCGTTAACGGGATAACTGAAGCTTTCTTT
CASSVNGITEAFF
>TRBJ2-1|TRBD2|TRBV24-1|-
TGTGCCACCAGTACTAGCGGGAGGGAAAATGAGCAGTTCTTC
CATSTSGRENEQFF
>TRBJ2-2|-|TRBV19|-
TGTGCCACCTGGTCGACAGAGGACACCGGGGAGCTGTTTTTT
CATWSTEDTGELFF
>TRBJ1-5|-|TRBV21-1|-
TGTGCCAGCAGCTACAGGGGCATCAATCAGCCCCAGCATTTT
CASSYRGINQPQHF
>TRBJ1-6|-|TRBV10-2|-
TGCGCCAGCACCCCGAGAGAAGAATCACCCCTCCACTTT
CASTPREESPLHF
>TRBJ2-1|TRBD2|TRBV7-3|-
TGTGCCAGCAGCTTAAAACCGGCGTGGCGAGCGGGAGATAGCGAGCAGTTCTTC
CASSLKPAWRAGDSEQFF
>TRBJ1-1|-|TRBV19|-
TGTGCCAGTAGTATACAGGTCGAGAACACTGAAGCTTTCTTT
CASSIQVENTEAFF
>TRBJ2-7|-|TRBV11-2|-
TGTGCCAGCAGCCCTCAGTCGGGGATCGAGCAGTACTTC
CASSPQSGIEQYF
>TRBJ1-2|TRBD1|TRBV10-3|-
TGTGCCATCAGTCGCGGACAGGGTGATAACTATGGCTACACCTTC
CAISRGQGDNYGYTF
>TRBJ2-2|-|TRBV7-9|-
TGTGCCAGCAGCTTTCAGGGGACCGGGGAGCTGTTTTTT
CASSFQGTGELFF